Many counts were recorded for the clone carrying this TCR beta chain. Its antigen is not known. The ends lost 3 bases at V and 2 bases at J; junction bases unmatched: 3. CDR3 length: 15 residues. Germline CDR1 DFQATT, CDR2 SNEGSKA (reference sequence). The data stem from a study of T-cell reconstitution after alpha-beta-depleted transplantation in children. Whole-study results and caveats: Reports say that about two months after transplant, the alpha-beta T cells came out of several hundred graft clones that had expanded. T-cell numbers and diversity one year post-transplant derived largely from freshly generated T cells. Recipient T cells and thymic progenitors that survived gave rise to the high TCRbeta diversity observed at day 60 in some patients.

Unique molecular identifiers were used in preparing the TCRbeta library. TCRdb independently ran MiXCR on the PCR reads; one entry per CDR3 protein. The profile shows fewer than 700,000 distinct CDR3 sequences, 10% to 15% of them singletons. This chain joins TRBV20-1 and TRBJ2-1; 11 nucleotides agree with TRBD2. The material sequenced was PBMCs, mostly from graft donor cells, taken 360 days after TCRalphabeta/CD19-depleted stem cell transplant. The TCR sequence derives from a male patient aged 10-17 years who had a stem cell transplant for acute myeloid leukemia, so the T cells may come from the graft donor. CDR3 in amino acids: CSASLTSGAYNEQFF. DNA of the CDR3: TGCAGTGCTAGTTTGACTAGCGGGGCCTACAATGAGCAGTTCTTC.